This T cell receptor (beta chain) was recorded in a study of OX40 agonist ivuxolimab in advanced cancers. Overall study context: Three dose-escalation patients had partial responses: one with hepatocellular carcinoma and two with cutaneous melanoma. General study findings and limits: CD4+ and CD8+ T cells in blood underwent clonal expansion by week 6 at 0.1 to 3.0 mg/kg.

This CDR3 is 13 amino acids long. Trimming took 5 bases from V and 4 from J, leaving 11 bases between them. Germline CDR1 and CDR2: SGHTA and FQGTGA. On this clone itself: The antigen remains undetermined.

The method was immunoSEQ multiplex PCR; TCRdb's version includes in-frame clones alone and lacks a portion of them. The sample includes roughly 86,000 clones, approximately 83% seen only once; the top ten take 1.5% to 2%. The source of this sequence is an adult with an advanced solid tumor such as melanoma, head and neck, liver or kidney cancer. This specimen was CD4+ or CD8+ T cells sorted from blood, taken in a trial of the OX40 agonist ivuxolimab. V and J are TRBV7-3 and TRBJ1-2; weak D call: TRBD1 (6 bases). The CDR3 region has the DNA TGTGCCAGCAGCGCCACAGGGAGCTATGGCTACACCTTC. It specifies CASSATGSYGYTF.